Listed here is a single T cell receptor beta chain. Its specificity is not known. Germline CDR1 is SGHRS and CDR2 is YFSETQ. The CDR3 is 18 amino acids. V was shortened by 4 bases and J by 2 bases, with 22 bases between the two germline ends. This sample is part of a study of T cell responses to AZD1222 COVID-19 vaccine. Produced via immunoSEQ multiplex PCR; TCRdb's table is partial and in-frame only. The sample yields 65,000 to 90,000 clones, 89% seen once. Whether given at about 4 or about 12 weeks, second doses were pooled. Study-level results: Donors were largely white British and mainly female; clonal diversity was possibly underestimated. Nearly half of unique spike-specific TCRs reportedly avoided B.1.351 and B.1.1.7 mutated regions.

The clonotype was recovered from an adult who received the AZD1222 COVID-19 vaccine. The V and J genes are TRBV5-1 and TRBJ1-3; a weak D match, TRBD1 (5 bases). Sequenced material: peripheral blood, taken 28 days after the second AZD1222 dose. The CDR3 region is CASSPEPTSGLPGNTIYF. CDR3 sequence (DNA): TGCGCCAGCAGCCCAGAACCGACGTCAGGGTTACCTGGAAACACCATATATTTT.